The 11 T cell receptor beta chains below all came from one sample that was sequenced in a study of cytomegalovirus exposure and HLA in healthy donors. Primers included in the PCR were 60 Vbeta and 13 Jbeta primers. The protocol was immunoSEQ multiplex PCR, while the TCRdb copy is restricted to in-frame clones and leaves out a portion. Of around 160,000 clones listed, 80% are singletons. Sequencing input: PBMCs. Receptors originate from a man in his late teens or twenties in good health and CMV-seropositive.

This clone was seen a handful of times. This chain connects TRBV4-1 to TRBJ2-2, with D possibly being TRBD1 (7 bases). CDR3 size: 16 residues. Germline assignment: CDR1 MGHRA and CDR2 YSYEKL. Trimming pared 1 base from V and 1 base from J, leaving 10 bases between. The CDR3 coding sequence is TGCGCCAGCAGCCAAGCAGGGGGGCTGAACACCGGGGAGCTGTTTTTT. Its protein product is CASSQAGGLNTGELFF.

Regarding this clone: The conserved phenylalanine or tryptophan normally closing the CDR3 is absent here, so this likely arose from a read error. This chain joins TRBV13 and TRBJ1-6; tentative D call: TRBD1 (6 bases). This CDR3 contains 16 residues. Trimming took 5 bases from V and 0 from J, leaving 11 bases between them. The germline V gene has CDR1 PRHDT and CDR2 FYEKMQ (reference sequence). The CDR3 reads CASSNTGSSYNSPLHL. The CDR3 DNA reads TGTGCCAGCAGCAACACAGGGAGCTCCTATAATTCACCCCTCCACCTT.

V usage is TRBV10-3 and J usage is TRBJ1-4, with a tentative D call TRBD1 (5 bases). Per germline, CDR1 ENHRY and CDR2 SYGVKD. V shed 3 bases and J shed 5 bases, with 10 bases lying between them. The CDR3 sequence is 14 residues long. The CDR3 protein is CAISDTGGNEKLFF. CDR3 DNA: TGTGCCATCAGTGATACAGGAGGGAATGAAAAACTGTTTTTT.

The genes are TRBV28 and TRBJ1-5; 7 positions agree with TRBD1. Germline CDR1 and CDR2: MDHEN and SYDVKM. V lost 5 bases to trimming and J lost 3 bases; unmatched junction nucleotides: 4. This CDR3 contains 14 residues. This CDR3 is CASSTGTDNQPQHF. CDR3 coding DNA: TGTGCCAGCAGTACCGGGACAGACAATCAGCCCCAGCATTTT.

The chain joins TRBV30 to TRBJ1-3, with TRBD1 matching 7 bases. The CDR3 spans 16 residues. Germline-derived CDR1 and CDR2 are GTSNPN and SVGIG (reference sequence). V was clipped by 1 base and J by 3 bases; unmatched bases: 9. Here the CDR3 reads CAWSDRGASLGNTIYF. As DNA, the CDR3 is TGTGCCTGGAGTGACAGGGGCGCTTCTCTTGGAAACACCATATATTTT.

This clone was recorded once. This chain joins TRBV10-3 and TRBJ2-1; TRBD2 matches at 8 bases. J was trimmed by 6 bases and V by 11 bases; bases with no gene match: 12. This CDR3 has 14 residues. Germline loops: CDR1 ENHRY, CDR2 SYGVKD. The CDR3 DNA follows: TGTGCCCTAAAAGCGGGGGACGGGGCCAATGAGCAGTTCTTC. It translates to CALKAGDGANEQFF.

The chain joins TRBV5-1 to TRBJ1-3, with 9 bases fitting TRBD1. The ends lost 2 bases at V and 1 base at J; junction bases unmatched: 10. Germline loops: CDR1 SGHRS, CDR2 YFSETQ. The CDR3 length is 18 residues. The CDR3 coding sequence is TGCGCCAGCAGCTTACCAATGACAGGGGGTCGATCTGGAAACACCATATATTTT. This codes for CASSLPMTGGRSGNTIYF. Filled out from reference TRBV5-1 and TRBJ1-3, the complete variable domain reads KAGVTQTPRYLIKTRGQQVTLSCSPISGHRSVSWYQQTPGQGLQFLFEYFSETQRNKGNFPGRFSGRQFSNSRSEMNVSTLELGDSALYLCASSLPMTGGRSGNTIYFGEGSWLTVV.

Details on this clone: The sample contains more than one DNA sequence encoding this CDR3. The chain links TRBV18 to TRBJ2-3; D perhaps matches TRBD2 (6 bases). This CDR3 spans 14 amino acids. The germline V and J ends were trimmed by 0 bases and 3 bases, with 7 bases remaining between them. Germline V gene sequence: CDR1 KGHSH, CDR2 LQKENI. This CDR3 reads CASSPPGGTDTQYF. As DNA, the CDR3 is TGTGCCAGCTCACCACCTGGAGGGACAGATACGCAGTATTTT.

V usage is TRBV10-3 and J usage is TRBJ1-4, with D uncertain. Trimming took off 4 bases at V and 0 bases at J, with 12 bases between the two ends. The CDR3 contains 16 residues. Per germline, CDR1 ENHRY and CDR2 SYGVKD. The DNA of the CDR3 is TGTGCCATCAGTGCCGCGCCACTGGCAACTAATGAAAAACTGTTTTTT. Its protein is CAISAAPLATNEKLFF.

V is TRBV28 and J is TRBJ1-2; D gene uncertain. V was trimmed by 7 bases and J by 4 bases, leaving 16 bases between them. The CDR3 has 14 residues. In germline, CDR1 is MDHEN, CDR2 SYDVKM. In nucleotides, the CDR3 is TGTGCCAGCACAATTGGGAGGTACGGCTATGGCTACACCTTC. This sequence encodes CASTIGRYGYGYTF.

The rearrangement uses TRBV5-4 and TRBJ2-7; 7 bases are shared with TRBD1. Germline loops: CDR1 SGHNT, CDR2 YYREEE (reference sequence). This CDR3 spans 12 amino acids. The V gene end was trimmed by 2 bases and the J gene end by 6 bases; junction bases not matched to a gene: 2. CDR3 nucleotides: TGTGCCAGCAGCTTCACAGGGGCCGAGCAGTACTTC. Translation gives CASSFTGAEQYF.